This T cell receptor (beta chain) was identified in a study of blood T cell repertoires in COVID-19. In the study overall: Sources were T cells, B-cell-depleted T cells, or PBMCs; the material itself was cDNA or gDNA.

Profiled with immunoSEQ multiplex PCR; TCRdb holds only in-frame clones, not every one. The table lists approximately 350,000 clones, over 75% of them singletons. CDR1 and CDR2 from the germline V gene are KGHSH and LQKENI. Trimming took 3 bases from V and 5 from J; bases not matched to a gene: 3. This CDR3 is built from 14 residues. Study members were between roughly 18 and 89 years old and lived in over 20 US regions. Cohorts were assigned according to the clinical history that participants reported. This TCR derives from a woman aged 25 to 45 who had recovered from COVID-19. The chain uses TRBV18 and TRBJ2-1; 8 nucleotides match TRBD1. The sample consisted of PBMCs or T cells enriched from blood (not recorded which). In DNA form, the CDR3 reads TGTGCCAGCTCACCGGACAGGGCCAACAATGAGCAGTTCTTC. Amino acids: CASSPDRANNEQFF. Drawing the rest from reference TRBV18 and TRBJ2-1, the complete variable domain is NAGVMQNPRHLVRRRGQEARLRCSPMKGHSHVYWYRQLPEEGLKFMVYLQKENIIDESGMPKERFSAEFPKEGPSILRIQQVVRGDSAAYFCASSPDRANNEQFFGPGTRLTVL.